This T cell receptor beta chain was sequenced for a study of blood T cell repertoires in COVID-19. The ends were cut back, 4 bases at V and 1 base at J, with 12 bases in the middle. The CDR3 covers 15 residues. CDR1 and CDR2 from the germline V gene are SGHRS and YFSETQ. Repertoires were generated with immunoSEQ multiplex PCR, while TCRdb's copy carries only in-frame clones and drops some. The profile covers 180,000 or so clones, with about 86% appearing a single time and approximately 2.5% taken by the ten largest. The sequenced sample was peripheral blood. This rearrangement joins TRBV5-1 to TRBJ1-3; D is undetermined. This sequence originates from a human donor with acute or convalescent COVID-19. The donor label of this sample is uncertain. CDR3 amino acids: CASSLPGGSGNTIYF. In nucleotides, the CDR3 is TGCGCCAGCAGCCTCCCCGGAGGTTCTGGAAACACCATATATTTT.